The 4 T cell receptor beta chains given below trace back to one sample, sequenced in a study of shared clonotypes between healthy human individuals. Assay: immunoSEQ multiplex PCR; the TCRdb copy retains only in-frame clones and omits some. In the table there are 2 million to 3 million clones, approximately 94% of which are singletons. Sequencing used naive CD4+ T cells from PBMCs. The subset here: CD45RA+ positively selected. Receptors were obtained from a man between 18 and 35 years old in good health. Some clones in this sample may be carry-over from other donors' samples.

This chain joins TRBV10-2 and TRBJ2-7, with D perhaps given as TRBD1 or TRBD2 (5 bases each). V gave up 0 bases and J gave up 13 bases, with 13 bases separating them. Germline CDR1 WSHSY, CDR2 SAAADI. The CDR3 extends over 12 amino acids. CDR3 protein: CASSESRAGTYF. The CDR3 nucleotides read TGCGCCAGCAGTGAGTCTCGAGCAGGGACCTACTTC.

The chain links TRBV5-6 to TRBJ2-7, with D perhaps TRBD1 or TRBD2 (5 bases each). This CDR3 has 15 amino acids. In germline, CDR1 is SGHDT, CDR2 YYEEEE. V shed 4 bases and J shed 2 bases, with 16 bases lying between them. The CDR3 loop reads CASSVGTHPAYEQYF. The CDR3 DNA reads as TGTGCCAGCAGCGTCGGGACCCACCCCGCCTACGAGCAGTACTTC.

The chain uses TRBV4-1 and TRBJ1-4; D perhaps matches TRBD1 (5 bases). CDR1 is MGHRA, CDR2 YSYEKL, per germline. The CDR3 consists of 17 residues. Deletions cut 1 base from V and 2 bases from J, with 14 bases between. The CDR3 bases are TGCGCCAGCAGCCAAGGCGCCTCAGGGCGCACTAATGAAAAACTGTTTTTT. Amino acid sequence: CASSQGASGRTNEKLFF.

This chain uses TRBV5-4 with TRBJ2-3; D not resolved. CDR3 size: 13 residues. V gave up 4 bases and J gave up 5 bases, with 11 bases separating them. The germline V gene encodes CDR1 SGHNT and CDR2 YYREEE (reference sequence). This CDR3 is CASSRSREDTQYF. CDR3 bases: TGTGCCAGCAGCCGGAGTAGGGAAGATACGCAGTATTTT.